This T cell receptor (beta chain) was retrieved from a study of CD4+ T cells in melanoma. Details on this clone: The target antigen is unknown.

Points from the study as a whole: In melanoma, neoantigen-specific CD4+ T cells reportedly differed in differentiation state. A reported correlation linked neoantigen-specific CD4+ T cells to CD8+, macrophage and B cell function.

Assay: immunoSEQ multiplex PCR; the TCRdb copy retains only in-frame clones and omits some. The sample carries around 110,000 clones, 92% recorded once. V gave up 0 bases and J gave up 4 bases, with 7 bases separating them. Looked up from germline, CDR1 is SGHRS and CDR2 is YFSETQ. This CDR3 comprises 13 residues. The chain couples TRBV5-1 to TRBJ1-2; D ambiguous. Source material: peripheral blood. The source of this sequence is a human donor with melanoma. CDR3 protein: CASSLGQSYGYTF. Here the CDR3 DNA reads TGCGCCAGCAGCTTGGGCCAGAGCTATGGCTACACCTTC.